One sample yielded the 24 T cell receptor beta chains listed below, sequenced in a study of cytomegalovirus exposure and HLA in healthy donors. With 60 Vbeta and 13 Jbeta primers, the PCR was carried out. This table comes from immunoSEQ multiplex PCR, and its TCRdb copy is limited to in-frame clones, with some not included. This sample yields 100,000 or so clones, of which 78% are seen a single time; under 1.5% belongs to the top ten. Sequences were obtained from PBMCs. The receptors stem from a young man in good health and CMV-seronegative.

In nucleotides, the CDR3 is TGTGCCAGCAGTGACAAGAGACTTGATCAGCCCCAGCATTTT. Protein product: CASSDKRLDQPQHF. The gene calls are TRBV6-4 and TRBJ1-5; D gene ambiguous. The CDR3 is 14 residues long. The V gene lost 2 bases and the J gene lost 5 bases, with 10 bases spanning the gap. CDR1 and CDR2 (germline): MRHNA, SNTAGT.

CDR3 nucleotide sequence: TGTGCCAGCAGTTCGGACAGGAACAATCAGCCCCAGCATTTT. Its protein is CASSSDRNNQPQHF. V gene TRBV2 combines with J gene TRBJ1-5; 7 nucleotides line up with TRBD1. Germline-derived CDR1 and CDR2 are SNHLY and FYNNEI. The CDR3 sequence is 14 residues long. Trimming at V came to 5 bases and at J to 3 bases, leaving 4 bases not matched to a gene.

The V and J genes are TRBV14 and TRBJ1-2; tentatively, D is TRBD1 (6 bases). Trimming removed 4 bases at V and 8 bases at J, with 20 bases between. Germline CDR1 SGHDN, CDR2 FVKESK. This CDR3 is built from 15 residues. In DNA, the CDR3 is TGTGCCAGCAGCCTCAGACCCCCAGGGGAAGGAGGCTACACCTTC. Translating it yields CASSLRPPGEGGYTF.

This clone was observed once. The chain carries TRBV19 and TRBJ2-5; 9 nucleotides line up with TRBD2. V shed 3 bases, J shed 1 base, and the junction held 6 bases outside the gene matches. This CDR3 region has 16 residues. Germline V lookup: CDR1 LNHDA, CDR2 SQIVND (reference sequence). The CDR3 DNA follows: TGTGCCAGTAGTATCTCTAGCGGGGTCTTCCAAGAGACCCAGTACTTC. Protein: CASSISSGVFQETQYF. Full variable domain (remainder filled in from reference TRBV19 and TRBJ2-5): DGGITQSPKYLFRKEGQNVTLSCEQNLNHDAMYWYRQDPGQGLRLIYYSQIVNDFQKGDIAEGYSVSREKKESFPLTVTSAQKNPTAFYLCASSISSGVFQETQYFGPGTRLLVL.

On this clone itself: This specimen includes other DNA sequences encoding the same CDR3. The rearrangement uses TRBV19 and TRBJ1-1; 10 bases line up with TRBD1. Germline V lookup: CDR1 LNHDA, CDR2 SQIVND (reference sequence). Trimming removed 6 bases from V and 4 bases from J; junction bases left unmatched: 5. The CDR3 is made up of 14 amino acids. The CDR3 DNA sequence: TGTGCCAGTAGGGCCGACAGGGGGCCCACTGAAGCTTTCTTT. Protein: CASRADRGPTEAFF. The full variable domain, rest sourced from reference TRBV19 and TRBJ1-1, is DGGITQSPKYLFRKEGQNVTLSCEQNLNHDAMYWYRQDPGQGLRLIYYSQIVNDFQKGDIAEGYSVSREKKESFPLTVTSAQKNPTAFYLCASRADRGPTEAFFGQGTRLTVV.

The chain carries TRBV7-8 and TRBJ2-7; a weak D match, TRBD2 (6 bases). This CDR3 is built from 13 residues. With 4 bases removed from V and 2 bases from J, the gap between germline ends came to 9 bases. Germline CDR1 is SGHVS and CDR2 is FQNEAQ. The CDR3 spells CASSWTGAYEQYF. The CDR3 nucleotides read TGTGCCAGCAGCTGGACGGGGGCCTACGAGCAGTACTTC.

The V call is TRBV28, the J call TRBJ2-2; D is ambiguous. There are 15 residues in the CDR3. Trimming stripped 1 base from V and 0 bases from J, with 6 bases between. Germline V CDR1 and CDR2: MDHEN, SYDVKM. CDR3 amino acids: CASSLLSSNTGELFF. CDR3 sequence (DNA): TGTGCCAGCAGTTTATTATCGTCGAACACCGGGGAGCTGTTTTTT.

The V gene is TRBV6-5, the J gene TRBJ1-1; D ambiguous. With 6 bases removed from V and 6 bases from J, the gap between germline ends came to 11 bases. The CDR3 sequence is 12 residues long. From germline, CDR1 is MNHEY and CDR2 SVGAGI. Here the CDR3 reads CASRGRTSEAFF. The CDR3, as DNA: TGTGCCAGCAGGGGGAGAACATCTGAAGCTTTCTTT.

This sequence joins TRBV4-1 and TRBJ1-1; the D is unclear. Trimming stripped 4 bases from V and 8 bases from J, with 11 bases between. CDR1 MGHRA and CDR2 YSYEKL come from the germline V gene. CDR3 size: 12 residues. CDR3 DNA: TGCGCCAGCAGCCTACCCTCTGAGGAAGCTTTCTTT. Translating it yields CASSLPSEEAFF.

The chain joins TRBV27 to TRBJ2-7; 10 bases are a match to TRBD1. In germline, CDR1 is MNHEY, CDR2 SMNVEV (reference sequence). V was pared by 0 bases and J by 4 bases, with 6 bases of the junction left unmatched. This CDR3 has 16 residues. CDR3 amino acids: CASSLSGTGAYYEQYF. DNA of the CDR3: TGTGCCAGCAGTTTATCGGGGACAGGGGCCTATTACGAGCAGTACTTC.

The rearrangement links TRBV27 to TRBJ1-5; no definite D call. The CDR3 contains 14 residues. Germline CDR1 reads MNHEY; CDR2 reads SMNVEV (reference sequence). V was trimmed by 6 bases and J by 4 bases, leaving 13 bases between them. CDR3 in DNA: TGTGCCAGCAGCGACTTGGATGCAAATCAGCCCCAGCATTTT. This encodes CASSDLDANQPQHF.

The chain joins TRBV4-1 to TRBJ2-5; 10 bases agree with TRBD1. The CDR3 length is 14 residues. Germline CDR1 reads MGHRA; CDR2 reads YSYEKL. With 6 bases clipped from V and 7 bases from J, the junction kept 8 bases outside the gene matches. CDR3 DNA: TGCGCCAGCAGACGCTCCGGGACAGGGGCGACCCAGTACTTC. The encoded protein is CASRRSGTGATQYF.

This clone was counted a few times. J is TRBJ2-2 and V is TRBV7-9, with D possibly being TRBD2 (6 bases). The CDR3 loop spans 15 amino acids. Per the germline V gene, CDR1 is SEHNR and CDR2 is FQNEAQ (reference sequence). V was pared by 3 bases and J by 3 bases, with 11 bases between. The chain's CDR3 is CASSFSGEYTGELFF. In DNA, the CDR3 is TGTGCCAGCAGCTTTAGCGGAGAGTACACCGGGGAGCTGTTTTTT.

The V gene is TRBV5-5, the J gene TRBJ2-1; D is perhaps TRBD1 (6 bases). There are 15 residues in the CDR3. V shed 1 base and J shed 0 bases, with 8 bases lying between them. In germline, CDR1 is SGHKS, CDR2 YYEKEE (reference sequence). The CDR3 spells CASSLLQGSYNEQFF. CDR3 sequence (DNA): TGTGCCAGCAGCTTGCTACAGGGCTCCTACAATGAGCAGTTCTTC.

This clone is a singleton in its sample. CDR3 DNA sequence: TGTGCCAGCAGCTATCTAGCGGACGAGCAGTACTTC. Amino acid sequence: CASSYLADEQYF. The genes are TRBV7-6 and TRBJ2-7, with 7 nucleotides matching TRBD2. The germline CDR1 and CDR2 sequences are SGHVS and FNYEAQ. The CDR3 covers 12 residues. V lost 4 bases, J lost 5 bases, and 2 bases stayed unmatched.

The V gene is TRBV5-4, the J gene TRBJ2-7; TRBD1 aligns across 10 bases. Germline V lookup: CDR1 SGHNT, CDR2 YYREEE (reference sequence). V was clipped by 4 bases and J by 2 bases; unmatched bases: 6. The CDR3 runs to 15 residues. The CDR3, as DNA: TGTGCCAGCAGCCGAAGGACAGGGGGGGCCTACGAGCAGTACTTC. Translating it yields CASSRRTGGAYEQYF.

The CDR3 loop reads CASSLAAGGPYEQYF. CDR3 nucleotide sequence: TGTGCCAGCAGCTTAGCGGCGGGCGGTCCCTACGAGCAGTACTTC. V gene TRBV7-2 combines with J gene TRBJ2-7; D is possibly TRBD2 (5 bases). The ends were cut back, 0 bases at V and 2 bases at J, with 11 bases in the middle. The CDR3 consists of 15 residues. Germline V gene lookup returns CDR1 SGHTA and CDR2 FQGNSA.

This clone was observed a single time. This chain links TRBV27 with TRBJ2-1, with 7 bases aligning to TRBD2. The CDR3 consists of 14 residues. Looked up from germline, CDR1 is MNHEY and CDR2 is SMNVEV (reference sequence). Trimming cost V 6 bases and J 5 bases; bases outside gene matches: 7. CDR3 in amino acids: CASSLGGYHNEQFF. DNA of the CDR3: TGTGCCAGCAGCCTCGGGGGGTACCACAATGAGCAGTTCTTC.

The chain carries TRBV4-1 and TRBJ2-5; 10 nucleotides align to TRBD1. The CDR3 length is 17 residues. Germline-derived CDR1 and CDR2 are MGHRA and YSYEKL. The J segment lost 5 bases and the V segment lost 0 bases, leaving 9 bases of the junction unmatched. CDR3 region: CASSQDQFVTGGETQYF. The CDR3 DNA follows: TGCGCCAGCAGCCAAGATCAATTTGTGACAGGGGGCGAGACCCAGTACTTC.

This clone was recorded a few times. The V call is TRBV6-5, the J call TRBJ1-1; no definite D call. The CDR3 runs 13 residues. V shed 4 bases and J shed 4 bases, with 10 bases lying between them. CDR1 MNHEY and CDR2 SVGAGI come from the germline V gene. The CDR3 coding sequence is TGTGCCAGCAGTTCTGATGCGGGCACTGAAGCTTTCTTT. Amino acids: CASSSDAGTEAFF.

This chain uses TRBV6-5 with TRBJ2-1; 8 nucleotides align to TRBD1. The germline V gene encodes CDR1 MNHEY and CDR2 SVGAGI. This CDR3 has 14 residues. With 10 bases clipped from V and 2 bases from J, the junction kept 7 bases outside the gene matches. The CDR3 region has the DNA TGTGCCACCCAAGGACAGGGAACCTACAATGAGCAGTTCTTC. Its translation is CATQGQGTYNEQFF.

About this clone itself: The junction departs from germline at one end; a sequencing error may be responsible. The chain links TRBV7-9 to TRBJ2-1, with 7 bases matching TRBD1. The CDR3 is 15 residues long. Germline CDR1 and CDR2: SEHNR and FQNEAQ (reference sequence). The CDR3 DNA reads as TGTACCAGCAGCCCGCCGGGACAGCGGTACAATGAGCAGTTCTTC. Encoded protein: CTSSPPGQRYNEQFF.

V usage is TRBV9 and J usage is TRBJ1-4; TRBD1 might be the D (5 bases). Between the trimmed V and J ends, which lost 0 bases and 4 bases, there was a span of 13 bases. The CDR3 has 16 amino acids. CDR1 SGDLS and CDR2 YYNGEE come from the germline V gene. The DNA for the CDR3 is TGTGCCAGCAGCGTAGATAGTGGGGCCGTTAATGAAAAACTGTTTTTT. Translating gives CASSVDSGAVNEKLFF.

J is TRBJ2-5 and V is TRBV5-1; no reliable D call. The CDR3 is 14 amino acids. Trimming pared 0 bases from V and 5 bases from J, leaving 11 bases between. Looked up from germline, CDR1 is SGHRS and CDR2 is YFSETQ. CDR3 nucleotide sequence: TGCGCCAGCAGCTTGGGGTCTAACGGGGAGACCCAGTACTTC. This codes for CASSLGSNGETQYF. The full variable domain, with the rest looked up from reference TRBV5-1 and TRBJ2-5, is KAGVTQTPRYLIKTRGQQVTLSCSPISGHRSVSWYQQTPGQGLQFLFEYFSETQRNKGNFPGRFSGRQFSNSRSEMNVSTLELGDSALYLCASSLGSNGETQYFGPGTRLLVL.